This TCR beta chain appears in the sequencing data of a study of beta chain features in type 1 diabetes. Study-level points and caveats: Moderately but significantly shorter TCRB CDR3s were found in Type 1 diabetes patients in all four CD4+ subsets.

The authors reverse transcribed all of the isolated RNA, so sequencing captured expressed TCRB transcripts. Generated by immunoSEQ multiplex PCR, the TCRdb table keeps only in-frame clones and is missing some. The sample includes about 160,000 clones, around 8% of them seen just once. CDR3 length: 13 amino acids. As to this clone: Antigen: not known.

Sequenced material: central memory CD4+ T cells from blood. This TCR was sampled from a woman aged 40-49 years with type 1 diabetes. The V gene is TRBV21-1, the J gene TRBJ2-7; the table's D gene call, TRBD2, was not cross checked with the DNA. TRBV21-1 is termed a pseudogene. The CDR3 DNA is TGTGCCAATCGAGTCGACTCCTTCTACGAGCAGTACTTC. Translated, it gives CANRVDSFYEQYF.